Following are 20 T cell receptor beta chains from one sample sequenced in a study of T cell repertoires in cytomegalovirus infection. Antigens for these TCRs are unknown. TCRdb redid the calling of the reads with MiXCR, one entry per CDR3 protein. The sample lists approximately 990,000 distinct CDR3 sequences, 25% to 40% seen once, with 10% to 15% in the top ten. Material: cultured CD8+ T cells from PBMCs, obtained from culture after CMV antigen stimulation. The receptor source for this set is a human donor in good health (CMV status not recorded). Some clones in this sample may be carry-over from other donors' samples.

This clonotype was detected ten times or more. This rearrangement joins TRBV7-8 to TRBJ2-1; 9 bases are a match to TRBD2. J gave up 8 bases and V 0 bases, and 5 bases lay outside the gene matches. The germline V gene has CDR1 SGHVS and CDR2 FQNEAQ. The CDR3 spans 15 residues. The CDR3 DNA follows: TGTGCCAGCAGCTTAGCGCTAGCGGGGTGGGATGAGCAGTTCTTC. Translated: CASSLALAGWDEQFF.

CDR3 loop: CASSVGGKDISYEQYV. Here the CDR3 DNA reads TGTGCCAGCAGCGTGGGGGGAAAGGATATTTCCTACGAGCAGTACGTC. The V and J genes are TRBV2 and TRBJ2-7, with D possibly TRBD2 on 6 matching bases. V shed 6 bases and J shed 1 base, with 19 bases lying between them. Germline-derived CDR1 and CDR2 are SNHLY and FYNNEI. This CDR3 has 16 residues.

The chain employs TRBV6-2 or TRBV6-3 and TRBJ2-7; 12 positions agree with TRBD1. This CDR3 is built from 16 residues. CDR1 is MNHEY, CDR2 SVGEGT, per germline. V dropped 0 bases and J dropped 5; count of bases not matched to a gene: 5. The CDR3 DNA is TGTGCCAGCAGTTACTCCCGGGACAGGGGGCTCCACGAGCAGTACGTC. Translation gives CASSYSRDRGLHEQYV.

This clonotype was recorded a few times. The chain couples TRBV7-9 to TRBJ2-1; D unresolved. Germline V gene data show CDR1 as SEHNR and CDR2 as FQNEAQ (reference sequence). CDR3 size: 16 residues. Trimming stripped 5 bases from V and 0 bases from J, with 14 bases between. The CDR3 protein is CASSTPTVASYNEQFF. CDR3 DNA sequence: TGTGCCAGCAGCACACCCACAGTAGCCTCCTACAATGAGCAGTTCTTC.

The chain joins TRBV7-8 to TRBJ2-2; TRBD1 matches 9 bases. The CDR3 extends over 16 amino acids. J was trimmed by 0 bases and V by 5 bases; bases with no gene match: 4. Germline V gene lookup returns CDR1 SGHVS and CDR2 FQNEAQ. The CDR3 is CASSHDRGANTGELFF. The CDR3 bases are TGTGCCAGCAGCCACGACAGGGGGGCGAACACCGGGGAGCTGTTTTTT.

The rearrangement joins TRBV11-2 to TRBJ2-3, with 8 positions matching TRBD1. Germline CDR1 reads SGHAT; CDR2 reads FQNNGV. Trimming at V came to 0 bases and at J to 3 bases, leaving 11 bases not matched to a gene. The CDR3 loop spans 18 amino acids. CDR3 region: CASSLEDPETGATDTQYF. CDR3 nucleotide sequence: TGTGCCAGCAGCTTAGAGGACCCGGAGACAGGGGCAACAGATACGCAGTATTTT.

This chain links TRBV27 with TRBJ1-2; 10 bases are shared with TRBD1. J lost 6 bases, V lost 6 bases, and 10 bases had no gene match. Germline V gene sequence: CDR1 MNHEY, CDR2 SMNVEV (reference sequence). There are 15 residues in the CDR3. The CDR3 protein is CASRGPGTGEDGYTF. The CDR3 region has the DNA TGTGCCAGCAGAGGGCCAGGGACAGGGGAGGATGGCTACACCTTC.

Of note for this clonotype: It may be a read error: a sequence one base away is much more abundant. The chain is built from TRBV11-2 and TRBJ2-1, with D perhaps assigned TRBD1 or TRBD2 (5 bases each). The CDR3 sequence is 14 residues long. Germline CDR1 is SGHAT and CDR2 is FQNNGV. The CDR3 spells CVSSPSRVYNEQFF. The CDR3 DNA reads TGTGTCAGCAGCCCTAGCAGGGTTTACAATGAGCAGTTCTTC.

This clonotype was seen only a few times. CDR3 region: CASSSSGGAAPHGYTF. Here the CDR3 DNA reads TGTGCCAGCAGCTCGTCAGGGGGAGCGGCCCCGCATGGCTACACCTTC. This chain links TRBV7-6 with TRBJ1-2, with 7 bases that match TRBD1. The CDR3 spans 16 residues. The germline V gene encodes CDR1 SGHVS and CDR2 FNYEAQ. Losses at the gene ends were 4 bases for V and 6 bases for J; bases not matched to a gene: 14.

This clonotype was counted only a few times. The rearrangement joins TRBV6-5 to TRBJ2-4; 8 bases align to TRBD1. The junction had 8 bases not matched to a gene; V was cut back by 3 bases and J by 7 bases. The CDR3 consists of 15 residues. CDR1 and CDR2 from the germline V gene are MNHEY and SVGAGI. The CDR3 region has the DNA TGTGCCAGCAGTTATAAAGGACAGGGTTACAACATTCAGTACTTC. Translation: CASSYKGQGYNIQYF.

In the case of this clonotype: This may stem from a read error, because a much larger clone lies one nucleotide away. The J gene is TRBJ1-6, the V gene TRBV27, with a possible D match to TRBD1 (6 bases). V lost 3 bases, J lost 4 bases, and 7 bases lay in between. Looked up from germline, CDR1 is MNHEY and CDR2 is SMNVEV (reference sequence). This CDR3 is built from 14 residues. The CDR3 DNA is TGTGCCAGCAGTTTCGGGACATATAATTCACCCCTCCACTTT. Amino acids: CASSFGTYNSPLHF.

To note about this clonotype: A much larger clone differs by one base, so this may be a read error. The V and J genes are TRBV12-3 or TRBV12-4 and TRBJ2-3; D not resolved. Trimming cost V 2 bases and J 1 base, with 7 bases left between them. The CDR3 totals 14 residues. The CDR3 sequence: CASSLLRCTDTQYF. CDR3 in DNA: TGTGCCAGCAGTTTATTGCGGTGCACAGATACGCAGTATTTT.

J is TRBJ1-2 and V is TRBV6-4, with D unresolved. Germline V CDR1 and CDR2: MRHNA, SNTAGT. V lost 7 bases and J lost 5, with 23 bases in between. This CDR3 region has 16 residues. The CDR3, as DNA: TGTGCCAGCATCGACTCTATCGGCAGCTTAGAGTATGGCTACACCTTC. Translation: CASIDSIGSLEYGYTF.

This clonotype has a handful of counts. The chain joins TRBV29-1 to TRBJ2-5; TRBD1 matches 7 bases. CDR1 and CDR2 from the germline V gene are SQVTM and ANQGSEA. CDR3 length equals 15 residues. The V gene end was trimmed by 3 bases and the J gene end by 0 bases; junction bases not matched to a gene: 7. The CDR3 spells CSVDGTEKYQETQYF. The DNA of the CDR3 is TGCAGCGTTGATGGGACAGAGAAATACCAAGAGACCCAGTACTTC.

V usage is TRBV4-1 and J usage is TRBJ1-1; D is possibly TRBD1 (5 bases). Per germline, CDR1 MGHRA and CDR2 YSYEKL. With 1 base removed from V and 5 bases from J, the gap between germline ends came to 11 bases. CDR3 length: 14 residues. CDR3 in DNA: TGCGCCAGCAGCCAAGTAGGGGTCAGGACTGAAGCTTTCTTT. Amino acids: CASSQVGVRTEAFF.

This clonotype was counted only a few times. A much larger clone lies a single base off, so this may be a read error. The chain links TRBV12-3 or TRBV12-4 to TRBJ1-2, with 8 bases that match TRBD1. This CDR3 has 13 amino acids. V was clipped by 6 bases and J by 12 bases; unmatched bases: 12. Written as DNA, the CDR3 is TGTGCCAGCAGATTGGGGACAGGTGGGGGCCACACCTTC. This encodes CASRLGTGGGHTF.

This clonotype was seen repeatedly, ten times or more. CDR3 residues: CASSLEGLPGELFF. CDR3 nucleotides: TGTGCCAGCAGCTTAGAGGGGTTGCCCGGGGAGCTGTTTTTT. The chain couples TRBV7-8 to TRBJ2-2, with a weak D call TRBD1 (5 bases). Looked up from germline, CDR1 is SGHVS and CDR2 is FQNEAQ. V gave up 1 base and J gave up 6 bases, with 9 bases separating them. This CDR3 comprises 14 residues.

The CDR3 region is CSVVWSRGLTYEQYF. Written as DNA, the CDR3 is TGCAGCGTCGTTTGGAGCAGGGGGCTGACCTACGAGCAGTACTTC. This chain connects TRBV29-1 to TRBJ2-7, with 8 positions matching TRBD1. Germline loops: CDR1 SQVTM, CDR2 ANQGSEA. The CDR3 covers 15 residues. V lost 6 bases and J lost 2; bases outside the gene matches: 12.

In this sample, this clonotype turned up a few times. This rearrangement joins TRBV6-5 to TRBJ1-1, with D perhaps matching TRBD1 (5 bases). V lost 6 bases and J lost 6, with 17 bases in between. CDR1 and CDR2 (germline): MNHEY, SVGAGI. This CDR3 is built from 14 residues. Here the CDR3 DNA reads TGTGCCAGCAGCGAGGACACCGGTGGTGCTGAAGCTTTCTTT. Its protein product is CASSEDTGGAEAFF.

This clonotype was seen a single time. V is TRBV27 and J is TRBJ1-2, with D uncertain. The CDR3 covers 13 residues. CDR1 and CDR2 from the germline V gene are MNHEY and SMNVEV (reference sequence). V lost 0 bases and J 8 bases, leaving 10 bases between the germline ends. CDR3 sequence: CASSLSGSGGYTF. CDR3 DNA sequence: TGTGCCAGCAGTTTATCGGGCAGTGGAGGCTACACCTTC.